Below, 7 T cell receptor beta chains from the same sample are listed, as sequenced in a study of cytomegalovirus exposure and HLA in healthy donors. The PCR contained 60 Vbeta and 13 Jbeta primers. Generated by immunoSEQ multiplex PCR, the TCRdb table keeps only in-frame clones and is missing some. The sample yields some 130,000 clones, more than 80% seen once. Sequencing was carried out using PBMCs. Receptor source: a man aged 30-40 years in good health and CMV-seronegative.

This chain links TRBV7-7 with TRBJ2-2; TRBD2 might be the D (6 bases). The V end was cut by 5 bases, the J end by 7 bases, with 17 bases between. This CDR3 contains 15 residues. The germline V gene has CDR1 SSHAT and CDR2 FNYEAQ (reference sequence). As DNA, the CDR3 is TGTGCCAGCAGCCTATACGGGAGAGGGAACGGGGAGCTGTTTTTT. This gives the protein CASSLYGRGNGELFF.

V gene TRBV6-5 combines with J gene TRBJ2-1, with 7 bases matching TRBD2. V lost 3 bases to trimming and J lost 0 bases; unmatched junction nucleotides: 2. Germline assignment: CDR1 MNHEY and CDR2 SVGAGI. This CDR3 comprises 15 residues. CDR3 DNA sequence: TGTGCCAGCAGTTATGGCGGGGGCTCCTACAATGAGCAGTTCTTC. This gives the protein CASSYGGGSYNEQFF.

The V and J genes are TRBV10-1 and TRBJ2-3; D is possibly TRBD2 (5 bases). Germline CDR1 is WNHNN and CDR2 is SYGVQD (reference sequence). The CDR3 covers 14 residues. V was cut by 0 bases and J by 5 bases, with 9 bases left in between. The CDR3 protein is CASSESSGGDTQYF. In nucleotides, the CDR3 is TGCGCCAGCAGTGAGTCCAGCGGAGGAGATACGCAGTATTTT.

Of note for this clone: One end of the junction varies from germline; a read error may be responsible. The chain links TRBV5-6 to TRBJ1-2; 8 bases agree with TRBD1. This CDR3 has 12 residues. CDR1 is SGHDT, CDR2 YYEEEE, per germline. CDR3 protein: CASRTGTGGPPF. The CDR3 nucleotides are TGTGCCAGCAGAACCGGGACAGGTGGCCCCCCCTTC.

The gene calls are TRBV5-1 and TRBJ2-7, with TRBD2 identical over 7 bases. With V trimmed by 0 bases and J by 5 bases, 8 bases remained unmatched. The CDR3 has 15 residues. Germline values: CDR1 SGHRS, CDR2 YFSETQ. In DNA form, the CDR3 reads TGCGCCAGCAGCTTGGAGGGAGGGCCCTCGGACGAGCAGTACTTC. Residues: CASSLEGGPSDEQYF.

The table lists this clone with a few counts. This chain connects TRBV30 to TRBJ1-5; D is unclear. CDR1 is GTSNPN, CDR2 SVGIG, per germline (reference sequence). Trimming took 0 bases from V and 7 from J, leaving 10 bases between them. The CDR3 totals 13 residues. CDR3 coding DNA: TGTGCCTGGAGTGTACGGGCGGGACAGCCCCAGCATTTT. The encoded protein is CAWSVRAGQPQHF.

The chain is built from TRBV6-1 and TRBJ2-3, with D maybe TRBD1 (7 bases). The CDR3 totals 18 residues. The germline V gene encodes CDR1 MNHNS and CDR2 SASEGT. Trimming shortened V by 1 base and J by 0 bases, and 17 bases separated the two germline ends. CDR3: CASSEEGGQYSSTDTQYF. The CDR3 bases are TGTGCCAGCAGTGAAGAGGGGGGACAGTACTCTAGCACAGATACGCAGTATTTT.